Here is one TCR beta chain with its context. Its antigen is still unknown. These data are taken from a study of OX40 agonist ivuxolimab in advanced cancers. About the study: Administration of intravenous ivuxolimab to patients occurred every 2 weeks at 0.01 to 10 mg/kg. Earlier treatment with anti-PD-1, anti-PD-L1 or anti-CTLA-4 was permitted, and approximately 38% had received some. Findings and caveats of the study: The average count of expanded clones was higher among CD8+ T cells than among CD4+.

Sequenced by immunoSEQ multiplex PCR; TCRdb stores in-frame clones only, minus some. The sample yields tens of thousands of clones, around 80% seen once. The germline CDR1 and CDR2 sequences are SGHTA and FQGTGA. The CDR3 contains 14 residues. V dropped 5 bases and J dropped 10; count of bases not matched to a gene: 12. The chain employs TRBV7-3 and TRBJ2-3; 7 nucleotides align to TRBD2. Sequenced here: CD4+ or CD8+ T cells sorted from blood, sampled in a trial of the OX40 agonist ivuxolimab. The source is an adult with an advanced solid tumor such as melanoma, head and neck, liver or kidney cancer. Here the CDR3 DNA reads TGTGCCAGCAGCCCCCTACCCGACCGGGGGGCGCAGTATTTT. Translated, it gives CASSPLPDRGAQYF.